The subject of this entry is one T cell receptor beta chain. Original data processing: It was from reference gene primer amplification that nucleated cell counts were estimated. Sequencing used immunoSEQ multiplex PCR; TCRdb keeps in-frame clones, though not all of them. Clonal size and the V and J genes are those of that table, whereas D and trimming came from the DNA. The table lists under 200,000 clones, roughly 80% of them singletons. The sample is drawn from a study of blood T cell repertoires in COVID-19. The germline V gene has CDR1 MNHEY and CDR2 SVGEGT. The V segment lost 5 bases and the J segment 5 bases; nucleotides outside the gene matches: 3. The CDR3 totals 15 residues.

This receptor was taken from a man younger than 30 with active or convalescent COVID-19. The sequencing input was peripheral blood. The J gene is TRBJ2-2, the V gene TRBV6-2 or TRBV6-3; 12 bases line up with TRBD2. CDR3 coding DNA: TGTGCCAGCAGTCGACTAGCGGGAGATACCGGGGAGCTGTTTTTT. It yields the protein CASSRLAGDTGELFF.